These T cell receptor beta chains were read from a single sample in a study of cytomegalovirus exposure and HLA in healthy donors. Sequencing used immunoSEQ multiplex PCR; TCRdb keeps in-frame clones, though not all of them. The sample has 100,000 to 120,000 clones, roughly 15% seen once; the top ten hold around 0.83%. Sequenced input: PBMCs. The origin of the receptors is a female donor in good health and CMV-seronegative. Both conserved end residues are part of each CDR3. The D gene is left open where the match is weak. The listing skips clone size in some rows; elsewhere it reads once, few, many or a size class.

cdr3_nt: TGTGCCAGCAGCCGACAGGGGGCAGACGAAAAACTGTTTTTT
cdr3_aa: CASSRQGADEKLFF
clone_size: .
d_call: TRBD1
v_call: TRBV5-6
j_call: TRBJ1-4

cdr3_nt: TGTGCCATCAGTGAGATACCTGGACAGGTTGGAACCTCTGGAAACACCATATATTTT
cdr3_aa: CAISEIPGQVGTSGNTIYF
clone_size: .
d_call: TRBD1
v_call: TRBV10-3
j_call: TRBJ1-3

cdr3_nt: TGTGCCAGCAGCTTCGGGACAGATAATTCACCCCTCCACTTT
cdr3_aa: CASSFGTDNSPLHF
clone_size: few
d_call: TRBD1
v_call: TRBV7-3
j_call: TRBJ1-6

cdr3_nt: TGTGCCAGCAGAAGGCGGGACAGGGCCATCCAGTCCTATGGCTACACCTTC
cdr3_aa: CASRRRDRAIQSYGYTF
clone_size: .
d_call: TRBD1
v_call: TRBV5-8
j_call: TRBJ1-2

cdr3_nt: TGCGCCAGCAGCCAACTCACCGGACTCCCAGAGAACTATGGCTACACCTTC
cdr3_aa: CASSQLTGLPENYGYTF
clone_size: once
d_call: .
v_call: TRBV4-1
j_call: TRBJ1-2

cdr3_nt: TGTGCCTGGAGTGGACAGGGCAATCAGCCCCAGCATTTT
cdr3_aa: CAWSGQGNQPQHF
clone_size: many
d_call: .
v_call: TRBV30
j_call: TRBJ1-5

cdr3_nt: TGTGCCAGCAGCTTAGCAGGGCCGAACACTGAAGCTTTCTTT
cdr3_aa: CASSLAGPNTEAFF
clone_size: few
d_call: .
v_call: TRBV7-3
j_call: TRBJ1-1

cdr3_nt: TGTGCCTGGACTAGCGGGAGAACGGAGACCCAGTACTTC
cdr3_aa: CAWTSGRTETQYF
clone_size: few
d_call: TRBD2
v_call: TRBV30
j_call: TRBJ2-5

cdr3_nt: TGTGCCAGCAGTGTCAGCTCCGGGGTAGCTAACTATGGCTACACCTTC
cdr3_aa: CASSVSSGVANYGYTF
clone_size: .
d_call: .
v_call: TRBV6-1
j_call: TRBJ1-2

cdr3_nt: TGTGCCAGCAGCCCCTGGGGGGGCCATAACCAAGAGACCCAGTACTTC
cdr3_aa: CASSPWGGHNQETQYF
clone_size: few
d_call: .
v_call: TRBV9
j_call: TRBJ2-5

cdr3_nt: TGTGCCAGCAGCCAAGTCAAGTTCAGGACAGGTAATCTCGGCAATCAGCCCCAGCATTTT
cdr3_aa: CASSQVKFRTGNLGNQPQHF
clone_size: few
d_call: TRBD1
v_call: TRBV14
j_call: TRBJ1-5

cdr3_nt: TGTGCCAGCAGTGAATTAGCGGGAGGGGGGAGTATGTCCAAAAACATTCAGTACTTC
cdr3_aa: CASSELAGGGSMSKNIQYF
clone_size: .
d_call: TRBD2
v_call: TRBV2
j_call: TRBJ2-4

cdr3_nt: TGTGCCAGCAGCTTATCTTCCAGGGGGCTCGGCTACACCTTC
cdr3_aa: CASSLSSRGLGYTF
clone_size: few
d_call: TRBD1
v_call: TRBV7-2
j_call: TRBJ1-2

cdr3_nt: TGTGCCAGCGGGCTAGCGCTTCAAGAGACCCAGTACTTC
cdr3_aa: CASGLALQETQYF
clone_size: few
d_call: .
v_call: TRBV28
j_call: TRBJ2-5

cdr3_nt: TGCGCCAGCAGGGCACGTACAGGGATTGGGCCTGAAGCTTTCTTT
cdr3_aa: CASRARTGIGPEAFF
clone_size: .
d_call: .
v_call: TRBV5-1
j_call: TRBJ1-1

cdr3_nt: TGTGCCAGCAGCCCAGTGGGACATTCTTTCTCTGGGGCCAACGTCCTGACTTTC
cdr3_aa: CASSPVGHSFSGANVLTF
clone_size: .
d_call: .
v_call: TRBV14
j_call: TRBJ2-6

cdr3_nt: TGCGCCAGCAGCTGGGGGCGGGGGGGTCTCTCCTACGAGCAGTACTTC
cdr3_aa: CASSWGRGGLSYEQYF
clone_size: .
d_call: TRBD2
v_call: TRBV5-1
j_call: TRBJ2-7

cdr3_nt: TGTGCCAGCAGCCGGGACAGGAGCACAGATACGCAGTATTTT
cdr3_aa: CASSRDRSTDTQYF
clone_size: few
d_call: TRBD1
v_call: TRBV5-6
j_call: TRBJ2-3

cdr3_nt: TGTGCCAGCAGCCGACAGAACACAGATACGCAGTATTTT
cdr3_aa: CASSRQNTDTQYF
clone_size: .
d_call: .
v_call: TRBV27
j_call: TRBJ2-3

cdr3_nt: TGTGCCAGCCGGAGGGCGTTGAACACTGAAGCTTTCTTT
cdr3_aa: CASRRALNTEAFF
clone_size: few
d_call: .
v_call: TRBV6-5
j_call: TRBJ1-1

cdr3_nt: TGCAGCGTTGTGGAGGGGTCCGGAAACACCATATATTTT
cdr3_aa: CSVVEGSGNTIYF
clone_size: .
d_call: .
v_call: TRBV29-1
j_call: TRBJ1-3

cdr3_nt: TGTGCCAGTAGTAGGACAGGGGAAGAGGACACCATATATTTT
cdr3_aa: CASSRTGEEDTIYF
clone_size: few
d_call: TRBD1
v_call: TRBV19
j_call: TRBJ1-3